This TCR beta chain was retrieved from a study of cytomegalovirus exposure and HLA in healthy donors. Findings and limits, study-wide: Researchers left out some V segments, among them TRBV6-2 and TRBV6-3, as indistinguishable.

The V gene lost 4 bases and the J gene lost 0 bases, with 9 bases spanning the gap. Germline CDR1 reads GTSNPN; CDR2 reads SVGIG (reference sequence). This CDR3 comprises 13 residues. 13 Jbeta primers and 60 Vbeta primers were used for the PCR. The protocol was immunoSEQ multiplex PCR, while the TCRdb copy is restricted to in-frame clones and leaves out a portion. The table records about 200,000 clones, 60% to 80% of them present only once. With respect to this clone: Its antigen remains unidentified.

The chain combines TRBV30 with TRBJ1-1; tentatively, D is TRBD1 (5 bases). Sequences were obtained from PBMCs. The sequence was collected from a man younger than 35 in good health and CMV-seronegative. CDR3 loop: CAWTQTVNTEAFF. As DNA, the CDR3 is TGTGCCTGGACCCAGACAGTGAACACTGAAGCTTTCTTT.